This T cell receptor (beta chain) comes out of a study of blood T cell repertoires in COVID-19. Study in general: PBMCs, B-cell-depleted T cells, or T cells provided the cDNA or gDNA that made up the material.

Per the authors' pipeline: Using reference gene primer amplification, nucleated cell counts were estimated. Measured with immunoSEQ multiplex PCR; TCRdb has only the in-frame clones, and not every one. V and J calls and clone size are given by that table; D and trimming were obtained from the DNA. The data hold about 200,000 clones, with around 84% observed a single time. The sequencing sample was made of peripheral blood. The TCR comes from a human donor in a cohort sampled during active COVID-19.

Here the CDR3 reads CASSPQGQGQMEKLFF. The CDR3 nucleotides read TGTGCCAGCAGCCCTCAAGGACAGGGGCAGATGGAAAAACTGTTTTTT. The chain uses TRBV5-4 and TRBJ1-4, with 9 bases fitting TRBD1. This CDR3 spans 16 amino acids. The germline gives CDR1 SGHNT, CDR2 YYREEE (reference sequence). Unmatched junction bases numbered 12, after V lost 4 bases and J lost 8 bases. Looking up the rest from reference TRBV5-4 and TRBJ1-4 gives the full variable domain: ETGVTQSPTHLIKTRGQQVTLRCSSQSGHNTVSWYQQALGQGPQFIFQYYREEENGRGNFPPRFSGLQFPNYSSELNVNALELDDSALYLCASSPQGQGQMEKLFFGSGTQLSVL.